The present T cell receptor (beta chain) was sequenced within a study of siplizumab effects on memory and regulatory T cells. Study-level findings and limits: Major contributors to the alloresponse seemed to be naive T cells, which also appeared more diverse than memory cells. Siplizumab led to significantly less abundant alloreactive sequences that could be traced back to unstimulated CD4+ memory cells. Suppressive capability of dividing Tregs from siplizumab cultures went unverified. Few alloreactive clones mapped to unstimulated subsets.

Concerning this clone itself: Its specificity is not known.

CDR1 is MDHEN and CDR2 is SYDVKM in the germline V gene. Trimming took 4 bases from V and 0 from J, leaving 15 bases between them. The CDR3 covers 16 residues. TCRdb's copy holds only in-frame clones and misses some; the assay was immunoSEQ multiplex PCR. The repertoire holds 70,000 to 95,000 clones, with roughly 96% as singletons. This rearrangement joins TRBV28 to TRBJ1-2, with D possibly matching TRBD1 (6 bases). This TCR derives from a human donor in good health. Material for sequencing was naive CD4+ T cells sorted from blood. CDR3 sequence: CASSSAVDRANYGYTF. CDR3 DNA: TGTGCCAGCAGTTCCGCCGTGGACAGAGCTAACTATGGCTACACCTTC.